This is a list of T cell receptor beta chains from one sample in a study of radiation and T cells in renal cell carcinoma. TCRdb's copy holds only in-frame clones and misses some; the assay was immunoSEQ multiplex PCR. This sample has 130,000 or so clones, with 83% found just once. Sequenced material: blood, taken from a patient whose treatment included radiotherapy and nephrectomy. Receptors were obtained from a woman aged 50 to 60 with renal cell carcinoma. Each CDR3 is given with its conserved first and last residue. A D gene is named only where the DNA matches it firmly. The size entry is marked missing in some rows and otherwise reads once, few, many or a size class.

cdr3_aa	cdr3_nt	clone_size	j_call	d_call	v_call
CASSKQMNTEAFF	TGTGCCAGCTCAAAACAGATGAACACTGAAGCTTTCTTT	.	TRBJ1-1	.	TRBV18
CAWSRTGGNQPQHF	TGTGCCTGGAGCCGGACAGGGGGCAATCAGCCCCAGCATTTT	few	TRBJ1-5	TRBD1	TRBV30
CASSPMVRGAAPEQYF	TGTGCCAGCAGCCCTATGGTGCGGGGGGCCGCCCCCGAGCAGTACTTC	.	TRBJ2-7	TRBD2	TRBV7-2
CAISEGQTYGYTF	TGTGCCATCAGTGAAGGTCAGACCTATGGCTACACCTTC	.	TRBJ1-2	.	TRBV10-3
CASSLGQNYGYTF	TGTGCCAGCAGCCTGGGACAGAACTATGGCTACACCTTC	.	TRBJ1-2	TRBD1	TRBV6-5
CASSPNNRGGSYEQYF	TGCGCCAGCAGCCCAAACAACAGGGGTGGTTCCTACGAGCAGTACTTC	.	TRBJ2-7	TRBD1	TRBV4-3
CASSLSGGPREQFF	TGTGCCAGCAGCTTATCGGGAGGGCCGCGGGAGCAGTTCTTC	.	TRBJ2-1	TRBD2	TRBV7-2
CASSPGTGRDIQYF	TGCGCCAGCAGCCCAGGGACAGGGAGGGACATTCAGTACTTC	.	TRBJ2-4	TRBD1	TRBV4-3
CASSPPRSSYEQYF	TGTGCCAGCAGCCCCCCCCGGAGCTCCTACGAGCAGTACTTC	.	TRBJ2-7	.	TRBV7-2
CSATYSGAAEAFF	TGCAGCGCAACCTATTCAGGGGCCGCTGAAGCTTTCTTT	few	TRBJ1-1	.	TRBV29-1
CASSPSQGRTEAFF	TGTGCCAGCAGCCCGTCTCAGGGCAGGACTGAAGCTTTCTTT	.	TRBJ1-1	.	TRBV25-1
CASRGYGYTF	TGTGCCAGCAGGGGGTACGGCTACACCTTC	.	TRBJ1-2	.	TRBV28
CASSIGQEIGTFEQYF	TGTGCCAGTAGTATAGGCCAGGAAATCGGGACCTTCGAGCAGTACTTC	.	TRBJ2-7	.	TRBV19
CASSLELDEAFF	TGTGCCAGCAGCTTAGAGCTCGATGAAGCTTTCTTT	.	TRBJ1-1	.	TRBV7-9
CASSQTDLSYTF	TGCGCCAGCAGCCAGACGGACCTGAGCTACACCTTC	.	TRBJ1-2	.	TRBV4-3
CASSLNGQGESTGELFF	TGCGCCAGCAGCTTAAACGGGCAGGGAGAAAGCACCGGGGAGCTGTTTTTT	.	TRBJ2-2	.	TRBV5-1
CASSQGTSESYEQYF	TGTGCCAGCAGCCAAGGGACTAGCGAGTCCTACGAGCAGTACTTC	few	TRBJ2-7	TRBD2	TRBV4-2
CASSMTGPRVEKLFF	TGCGCCAGCAGCATGACAGGGCCCAGGGTGGAAAAACTGTTTTTT	.	TRBJ1-4	TRBD1	TRBV5-1